The 2 T cell receptor beta chains in this list originate from one sample, sequenced in a study of identical twins. TCRdb reprocessed the 5' RACE reads with MiXCR, giving one entry per CDR3 protein. The table lists 450,000 or so distinct CDR3 sequences, 20% to 30% of them singletons. These same records also appear under a second study, on T cells expressing NK-cell markers.

Sequencing was performed on CD4+ T cells sorted from blood. Every receptor here comes from a woman under 30 in good health.

The chain combines TRBV9 with TRBJ2-7, with 7 bases lining up with TRBD1. Looked up from germline, CDR1 is SGDLS and CDR2 is YYNGEE. Trimming at V came to 0 bases and at J to 6 bases, leaving 3 bases not matched to a gene. This CDR3 has 13 amino acids. CDR3 loop: CASSVGAGGEQYF. CDR3 DNA sequence: TGTGCCAGCAGCGTAGGTGCAGGGGGCGAGCAGTACTTC.

This clonotype has more than one count but fewer than ten. The J gene is TRBJ2-1, the V gene TRBV4-2; D is ambiguous. The CDR3 consists of 14 residues. Germline CDR1 and CDR2: LGHNA and YNFKEQ. V shed 2 bases and J shed 5 bases, with 10 bases lying between them. CDR3 loop: CASSQNVADNEQFF. CDR3 coding DNA: TGTGCCAGCAGCCAAAACGTGGCGGACAATGAGCAGTTCTTC.